This T cell receptor (beta chain) was obtained from a study of identical twins. Study-level results: Conclusions leaned on cross-sectional statistical analysis and did not track the same donors over time.

Details on this clonotype: Its antigen remains unknown.

In TCRdb, the 5' RACE reads were re-called with MiXCR into one record per CDR3 protein. Here the sample spans about 340,000 distinct CDR3 sequences, approximately 8.8% being singletons. V was pared by 1 base and J by 1 base, with 9 bases of the junction left unmatched. The germline CDR1 and CDR2 sequences are SGHTA and FQGNSA. The CDR3 is made up of 17 amino acids. The chain uses TRBV7-2 and TRBJ2-7; TRBD2 aligns across 8 bases. The specimen sequenced was naive T cells sorted from blood. The receptor comes from a woman between 45 and 65 years old in good health. This chain's CDR3 is CASSLGRLARTSYEQYF. The CDR3 nucleotides read TGTGCCAGCAGCTTAGGTAGACTAGCGCGCACTTCCTACGAGCAGTACTTC.